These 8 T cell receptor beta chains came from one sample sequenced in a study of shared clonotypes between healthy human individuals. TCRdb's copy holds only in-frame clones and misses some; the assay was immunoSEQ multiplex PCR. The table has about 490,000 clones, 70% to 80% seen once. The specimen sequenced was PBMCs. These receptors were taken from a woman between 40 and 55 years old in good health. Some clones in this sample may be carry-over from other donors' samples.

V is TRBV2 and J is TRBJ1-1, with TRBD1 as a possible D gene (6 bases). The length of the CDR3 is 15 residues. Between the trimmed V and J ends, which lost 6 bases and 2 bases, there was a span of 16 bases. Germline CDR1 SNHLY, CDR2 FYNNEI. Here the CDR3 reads CASSQHTGRNTEAFF. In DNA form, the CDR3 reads TGTGCCAGCAGCCAACACACAGGGAGAAACACTGAAGCTTTCTTT.

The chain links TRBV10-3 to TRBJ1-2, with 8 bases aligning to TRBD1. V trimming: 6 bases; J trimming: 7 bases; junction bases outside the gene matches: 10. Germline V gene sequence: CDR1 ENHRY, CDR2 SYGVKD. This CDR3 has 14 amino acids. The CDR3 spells CAISRGQGEGGYTF. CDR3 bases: TGTGCCATCAGCCGCGGACAGGGTGAGGGTGGCTACACCTTC.

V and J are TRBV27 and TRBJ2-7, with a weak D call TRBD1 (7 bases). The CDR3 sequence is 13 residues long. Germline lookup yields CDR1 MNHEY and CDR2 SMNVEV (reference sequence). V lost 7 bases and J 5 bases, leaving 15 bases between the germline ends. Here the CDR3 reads CASMTGGGDEQYF. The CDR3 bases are TGTGCCAGCATGACCGGAGGGGGCGACGAGCAGTACTTC.

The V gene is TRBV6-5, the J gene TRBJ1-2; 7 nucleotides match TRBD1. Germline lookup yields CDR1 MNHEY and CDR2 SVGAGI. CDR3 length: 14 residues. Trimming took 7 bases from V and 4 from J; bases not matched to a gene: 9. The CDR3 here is CASKSAGQIYGYTF. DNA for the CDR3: TGTGCCAGCAAAAGCGCGGGACAGATCTATGGCTACACCTTC.

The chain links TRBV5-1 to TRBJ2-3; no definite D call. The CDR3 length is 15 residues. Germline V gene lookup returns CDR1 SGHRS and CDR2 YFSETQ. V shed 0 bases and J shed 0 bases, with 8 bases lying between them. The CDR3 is CASSLVVESTDTQYF. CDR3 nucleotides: TGCGCCAGCAGCTTGGTTGTGGAGAGCACAGATACGCAGTATTTT.

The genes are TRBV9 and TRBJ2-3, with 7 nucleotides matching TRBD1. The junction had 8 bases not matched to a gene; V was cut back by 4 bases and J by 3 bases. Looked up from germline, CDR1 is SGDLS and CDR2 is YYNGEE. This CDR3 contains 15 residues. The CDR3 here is CASSPRGGLTDTQYF. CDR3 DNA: TGTGCCAGCAGCCCTCGAGGGGGCTTGACAGATACGCAGTATTTT. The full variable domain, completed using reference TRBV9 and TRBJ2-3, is DSGVTQTPKHLITATGQRVTLRCSPRSGDLSVYWYQQSLDQGLQFLIQYYNGEERAKGNILERFSAQQFPDLHSELNLSSLELGDSALYFCASSPRGGLTDTQYFGPGTRLTVL.

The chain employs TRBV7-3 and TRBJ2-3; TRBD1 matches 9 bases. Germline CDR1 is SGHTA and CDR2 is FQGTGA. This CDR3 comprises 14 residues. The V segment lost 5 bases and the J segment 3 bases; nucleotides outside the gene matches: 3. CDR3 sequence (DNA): TGTGCCAGCAGCACGACAGGGGGGACAGATACGCAGTATTTT. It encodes CASSTTGGTDTQYF.

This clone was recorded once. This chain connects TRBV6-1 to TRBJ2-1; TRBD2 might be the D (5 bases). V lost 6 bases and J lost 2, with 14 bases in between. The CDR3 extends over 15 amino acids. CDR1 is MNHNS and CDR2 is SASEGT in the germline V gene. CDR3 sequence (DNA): TGTGCCAGCAGACTCGGGGATTTCACCTACAATGAGCAGTTCTTC. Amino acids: CASRLGDFTYNEQFF.